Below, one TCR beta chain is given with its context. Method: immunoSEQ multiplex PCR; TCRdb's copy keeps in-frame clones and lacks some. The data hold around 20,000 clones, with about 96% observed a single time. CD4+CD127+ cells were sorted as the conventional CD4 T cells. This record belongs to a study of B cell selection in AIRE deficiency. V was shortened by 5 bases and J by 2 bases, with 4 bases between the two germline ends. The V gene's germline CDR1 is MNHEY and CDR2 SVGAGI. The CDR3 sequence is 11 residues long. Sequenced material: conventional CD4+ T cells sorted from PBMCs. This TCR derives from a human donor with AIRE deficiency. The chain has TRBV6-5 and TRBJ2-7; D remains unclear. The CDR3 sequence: CASSQAYEQYF. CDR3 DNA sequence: TGTGCCAGCAGTCAGGCCTACGAGCAGTACTTC.